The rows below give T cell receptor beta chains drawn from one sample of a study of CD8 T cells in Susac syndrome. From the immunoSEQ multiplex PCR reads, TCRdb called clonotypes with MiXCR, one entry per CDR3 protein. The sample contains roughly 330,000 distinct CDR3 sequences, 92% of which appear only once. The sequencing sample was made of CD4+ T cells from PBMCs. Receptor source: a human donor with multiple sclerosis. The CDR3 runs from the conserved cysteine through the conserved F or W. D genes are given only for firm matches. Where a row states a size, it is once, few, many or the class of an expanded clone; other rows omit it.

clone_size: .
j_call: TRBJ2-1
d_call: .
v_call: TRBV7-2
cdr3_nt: TGTGCCAGCAGCTTAGTTTTGGGTAGCGGCTCCTACAATGAGCAGTTCTTC
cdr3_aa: CASSLVLGSGSYNEQFF

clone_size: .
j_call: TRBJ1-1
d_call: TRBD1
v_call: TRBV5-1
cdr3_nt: TGCGCCAGCAGCTTGGGACAGGGTTCGAACACTGAAGCTTTCTTT
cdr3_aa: CASSLGQGSNTEAFF

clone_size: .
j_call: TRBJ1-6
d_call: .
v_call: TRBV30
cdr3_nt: TGTGCCTGGGGTGCCCTACGCGGGGATTCACCCCTCCACTTT
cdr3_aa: CAWGALRGDSPLHF

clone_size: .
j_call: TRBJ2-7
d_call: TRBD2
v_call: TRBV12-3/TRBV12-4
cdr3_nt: TGTGCCAGCAGTTTAGGTGCGGGAGAGCCCTACGAGCAGTACTTC
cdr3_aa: CASSLGAGEPYEQYF

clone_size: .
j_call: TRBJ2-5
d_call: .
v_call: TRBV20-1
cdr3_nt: TGCAGTTGGACTCACGGCCGGGGAGAGACCCAGTACTTC
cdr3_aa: CSWTHGRGETQYF

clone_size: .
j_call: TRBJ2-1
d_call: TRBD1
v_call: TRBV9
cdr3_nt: TGTGCCAGCAGCCCGATGGGCAGGGGGCCCTATGAGCAGTTCTTC
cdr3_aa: CASSPMGRGPYEQFF

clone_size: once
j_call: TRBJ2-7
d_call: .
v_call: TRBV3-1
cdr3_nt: TGTGCCAGCAGCCAAGATCCGGCGAGGCCCGAGCAGTACTTC
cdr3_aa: CASSQDPARPEQYF

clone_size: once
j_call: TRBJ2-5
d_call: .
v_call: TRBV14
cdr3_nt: TGTGCCAGCAGCCAAGATCGGTTGGGCGGGGTCTTCCAAGAGACCCAGTACTTC
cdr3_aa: CASSQDRLGGVFQETQYF

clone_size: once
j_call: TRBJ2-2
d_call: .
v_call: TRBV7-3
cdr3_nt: TGTGCCAGCAGCTTAGCAGTGAACACCGGGGAGCTGTTTTTT
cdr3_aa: CASSLAVNTGELFF

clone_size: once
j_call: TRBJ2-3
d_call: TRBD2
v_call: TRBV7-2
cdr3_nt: TGTGCCAGCAGCTACCTAGCGGGAGTGAGCACAGATACGCAGTATTTT
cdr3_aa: CASSYLAGVSTDTQYF

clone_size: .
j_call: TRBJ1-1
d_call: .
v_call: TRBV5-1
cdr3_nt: TGCGCCAGCAGCCCAGGACAGAGGGGCACTGAAGCTTTCTTT
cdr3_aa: CASSPGQRGTEAFF

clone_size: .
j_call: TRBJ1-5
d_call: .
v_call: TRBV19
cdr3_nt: TGTGCCAGTACCCCGGGTAGCAATCAGCCCCAGCATTTT
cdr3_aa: CASTPGSNQPQHF

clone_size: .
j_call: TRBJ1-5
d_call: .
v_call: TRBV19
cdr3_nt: TGTGCCAGTATGGCGCAGGACAATCAGCCCCAGCATTTT
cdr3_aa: CASMAQDNQPQHF

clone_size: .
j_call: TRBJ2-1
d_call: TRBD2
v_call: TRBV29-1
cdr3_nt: TGCAGCGCCCGAGAAGTCAGCGGGACGAACAATGAGCAGTTCTTC
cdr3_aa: CSAREVSGTNNEQFF

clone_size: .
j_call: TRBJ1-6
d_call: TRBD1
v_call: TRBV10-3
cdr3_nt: TGTGCCATCAGTGAGTCGGGACAGATTAATTCACCCCTCCACTTT
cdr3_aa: CAISESGQINSPLHF

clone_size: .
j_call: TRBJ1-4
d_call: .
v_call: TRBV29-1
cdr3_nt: TGCAGCGTTGCGCTTACAGGAAATGAAAAACTGTTTTTT
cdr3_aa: CSVALTGNEKLFF

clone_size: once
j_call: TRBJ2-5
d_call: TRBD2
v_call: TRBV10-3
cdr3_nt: TGTGCCATCAGTAGCGGGAGCCAAGAGACCCAGTACTTC
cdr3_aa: CAISSGSQETQYF

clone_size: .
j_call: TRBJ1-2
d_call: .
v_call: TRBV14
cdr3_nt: TGTGCCAGCAGCCAGAGGAACTATGGCTACACCTTC
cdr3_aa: CASSQRNYGYTF

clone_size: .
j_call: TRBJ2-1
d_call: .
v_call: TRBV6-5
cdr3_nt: TGTGCCAGCAGTTTATCAGGGAGGTCGTACAATGAGCAGTTCTTC
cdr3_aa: CASSLSGRSYNEQFF

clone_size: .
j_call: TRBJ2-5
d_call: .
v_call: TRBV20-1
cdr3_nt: TGCAGTGCTAGGTCTCCTAACCAAGAGACCCAGTACTTC
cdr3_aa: CSARSPNQETQYF

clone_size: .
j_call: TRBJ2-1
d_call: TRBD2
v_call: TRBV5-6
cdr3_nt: TGTGCCAGCAGCTTGTCTGCTAGCGGGTCCTACAATGAGCAGTTCTTC
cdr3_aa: CASSLSASGSYNEQFF

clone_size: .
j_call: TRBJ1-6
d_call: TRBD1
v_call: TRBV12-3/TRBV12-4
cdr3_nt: TGTGCCAGCACTCTGACAGGGGATTCACCCCTCCACTTT
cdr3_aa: CASTLTGDSPLHF

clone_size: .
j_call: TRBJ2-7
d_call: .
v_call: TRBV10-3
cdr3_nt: TGTGCCATCAGTGAAAACGGGGTGAGCTCCTACGAGCAGTACTTC
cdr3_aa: CAISENGVSSYEQYF